Each of the 4 T cell receptor beta chains below was sequenced from the same sample in a study of technical replicates of blood from a few donors. Some clones are missing from TCRdb's copy, which holds only in-frame ones; the method was immunoSEQ multiplex PCR. This table holds around 100,000 clones, approximately 95% found once. Sequenced: T cells isolated from PBMCs. All receptors derive from a human donor in good health.

The chain has TRBV9 and TRBJ2-7; the match to TRBD1 covers 7 bases. Losses at the gene ends were 0 bases for V and 2 bases for J; bases not matched to a gene: 2. Per germline, CDR1 SGDLS and CDR2 YYNGEE. This CDR3 is built from 14 residues. The CDR3 reads CASSVGQGTYEQYF. CDR3 DNA: TGTGCCAGCAGCGTAGGACAGGGAACCTACGAGCAGTACTTC. Drawing the rest from reference TRBV9 and TRBJ2-7, the complete variable domain is DSGVTQTPKHLITATGQRVTLRCSPRSGDLSVYWYQQSLDQGLQFLIQYYNGEERAKGNILERFSAQQFPDLHSELNLSSLELGDSALYFCASSVGQGTYEQYFGPGTRLTVT.

The V and J genes are TRBV12-5 and TRBJ1-2; TRBD1 might be the D (6 bases). Trimming stripped 0 bases from V and 4 bases from J, with 18 bases between. The CDR3 is made up of 17 amino acids. Germline CDR1 and CDR2: LGHNT and FRNRAP. The CDR3 DNA follows: TGTGCTAGTGGTTTGGTAACCCTTGGACAGAAGACCTATGGCTACACCTTC. It encodes CASGLVTLGQKTYGYTF.

The rearrangement joins TRBV7-8 to TRBJ2-3; D possibly corresponds to TRBD1 (5 bases). In germline, CDR1 is SGHVS, CDR2 FQNEAQ. Trimming took 2 bases from V and 6 from J, leaving 15 bases between them. This CDR3 is 15 amino acids long. This CDR3 is CASSLIGSSGDTQYF. CDR3 nucleotide sequence: TGTGCCAGCAGCTTAATCGGCTCCTCAGGGGATACGCAGTATTTT.

The V call is TRBV10-3, the J call TRBJ1-2; 7 bases are shared with TRBD1. The germline V gene has CDR1 ENHRY and CDR2 SYGVKD. CDR3 size: 14 residues. The V gene end was trimmed by 6 bases and the J gene end by 2 bases; junction bases not matched to a gene: 6. CDR3: CAIRQGGSNYGYTF. DNA for the CDR3: TGTGCCATCAGGCAGGGGGGATCCAACTATGGCTACACCTTC.